The T cell receptor beta chain under discussion was sequenced for a study of cytomegalovirus exposure and HLA in healthy donors (TCRdb year 2017). With respect to the entire study: According to a later analysis, the 120 or so validation repertoires were produced on the same platform as the 700 or so repertoires of the first cohort. Along with the roughly 670-subject first cohort, a separate validation cohort of around 110 different subjects was used. High-throughput TCR immunosequencing, statistical association of individual TCRs with disease status, and machine learning were combined to predict cytomegalovirus infection status. The aim of the study was to test whether cataloging public T cell receptors could identify signatures of past pathogen exposure. The paper as a whole reports these results and caveats: Subsequent analysis determined that TCRs grouped into clusters in the first cohort also showed a tendency toward co-occurrence across the 120 or so validation repertoires, and 85% to 95% of cluster scores exceeded 0. All 110 or so repertoires were used to score co-occurrence in the validation cohort in a later analysis, because that analysis had no HLA typing for the cohort. In vitro tests confirmed that a few of the cytomegalovirus-associated TCR beta chains recognize cytomegalovirus antigens. The authors suggested that the approach could potentially be extended to other disease states and immunological phenotypes. Most TCR sequences were seen in very few donors, while some public TCRs were found in many individuals. In the study, about 150 TCR beta chains were listed as associated with cytomegalovirus. In both the original and validation cohorts, the classifier was reported to diagnose cytomegalovirus status with high specificity and sensitivity.

Libraries were prepared through the immunoSEQ multiplex PCR assay. The authors' analysis ran thus. To diagnose cytomegalovirus status from the catalog of TCR beta chain sequences, a statistical classification framework was built. TCRdb obtained this table from immuneACCESS and retained in-frame rearrangements with V and J assigned. These tables miss some clones; where compared with another copy, unresolved V genes account for less than half of the shortfall, and the remainder is unexplained. For V, J and clone size, that table is used; D and trimming come from the DNA. The sample table holds about 150,000 clones, of which 70% to 90% were seen once. Together, the top ten hold 20% to 25% of the sample. Worth noting for this clone: The specificity of this receptor is unknown. Base-call qualities are not available, and no considerably larger clone is one nucleotide away.

The CDR3 runs 17 residues from the cysteine to the phenylalanine. The kept DNA is CDR3 alone, 51 bases in frame from the first base. Taken from the germline V gene (reference sequence), the CDR1 and CDR2 loops are SEHNR and FQNEAQ. From V the trimming removes 5 bases and from J it removes 2 bases, while the gene matches leave 13 bases of the junction unaccounted for. The donors were included in the validation cohort of 120 subjects, a group kept apart from the roughly 670-subject first cohort. Sequencing was done on a sample of PBMCs. The sequence derives from a man younger than 30 in good health and CMV-seropositive. The sequence is built from TRBV7-9 and TRBJ1-1; TRBD1 aligns with 8 central bases. The CDR3 sequence is CASSGPRDRRLNTEAFF. The nucleotide sequence reads TGTGCCAGCAGCGGACCCCGGGACAGGAGGTTAAACACTGAAGCTTTCTTT.